This T cell receptor beta chain was obtained from a study of spatial heterogeneity in lung cancer. Study background: Researchers sequenced follow-up PBMC samples if they had them, and these came a median of around two years after resection. Study-level points and caveats: TCRs found ubiquitously expanded in tumor appeared in blood more at resection than at follow-up.

TCRdb reanalysed the 5' RACE reads using MiXCR and keeps one entry per CDR3 protein. Of about 52,000 distinct CDR3 sequences listed, roughly 7% were seen once; the top ten hold around 36%. The time point: blood at routine non-recurrence follow-up after resection. Unsorted whole RNA samples from tumor, nontumor lung or frozen PBMC were sequenced. The table lists this clonotype with many counts. Antigen unknown. Per germline, CDR1 MGHRA and CDR2 YSYEKL. V was pared by 2 bases and J by 5 bases, with 19 bases between. The CDR3 has 17 residues. The sequence came from a female donor with early-stage non-small cell lung cancer. This chain links TRBV4-1 with TRBJ1-5, with a tentative D call TRBD1 (6 bases). Sequenced material: PBMCs, taken at follow-up. CDR3 in DNA: TGCGCCAGCAGCCAAACAGGGATATCGGCGGTAGATCAGCCCCAGCATTTT. Residues: CASSQTGISAVDQPQHF.